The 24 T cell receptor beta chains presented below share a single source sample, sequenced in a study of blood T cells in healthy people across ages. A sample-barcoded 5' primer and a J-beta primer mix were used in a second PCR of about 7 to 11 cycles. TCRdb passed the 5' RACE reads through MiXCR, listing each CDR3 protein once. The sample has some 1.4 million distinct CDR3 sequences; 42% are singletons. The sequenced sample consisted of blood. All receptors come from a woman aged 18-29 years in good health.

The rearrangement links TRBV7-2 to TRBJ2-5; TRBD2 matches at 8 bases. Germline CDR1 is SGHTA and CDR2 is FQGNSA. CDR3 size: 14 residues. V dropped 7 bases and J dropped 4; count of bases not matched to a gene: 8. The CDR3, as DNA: TGTGCCAGCACCTTGACGGGAGGGGGAGAGACCCAGTACTTC. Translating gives CASTLTGGGETQYF. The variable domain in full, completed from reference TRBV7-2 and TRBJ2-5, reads GAGVSQSPSNKVTEKGKDVELRCDPISGHTALYWYRQSLGQGLEFLIYFQGNSAPDKSGLPSDRFSAERTGGSVSTLTIQRTQQEDSAVYLCASTLTGGGETQYFGPGTRLLVL.

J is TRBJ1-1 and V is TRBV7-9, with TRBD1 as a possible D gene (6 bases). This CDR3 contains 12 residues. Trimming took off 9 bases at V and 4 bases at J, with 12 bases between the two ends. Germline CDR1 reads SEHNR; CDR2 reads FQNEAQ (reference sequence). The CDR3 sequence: CASHREGTEAFF. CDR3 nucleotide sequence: TGTGCCAGTCACAGGGAAGGCACTGAAGCTTTCTTT.

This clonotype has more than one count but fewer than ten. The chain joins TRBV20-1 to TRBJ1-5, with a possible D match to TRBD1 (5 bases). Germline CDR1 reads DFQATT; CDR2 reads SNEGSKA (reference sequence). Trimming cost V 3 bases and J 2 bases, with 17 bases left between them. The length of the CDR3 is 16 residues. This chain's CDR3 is CSASTGIGRGNQPQHF. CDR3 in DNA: TGCAGTGCTAGTACAGGTATAGGACGAGGCAATCAGCCCCAGCATTTT.

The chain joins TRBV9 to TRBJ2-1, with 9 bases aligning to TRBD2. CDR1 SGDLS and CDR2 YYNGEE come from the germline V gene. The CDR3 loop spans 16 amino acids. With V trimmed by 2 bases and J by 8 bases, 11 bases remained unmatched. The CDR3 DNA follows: TGTGCCAGCAGCGTCGAGCGGGGGGCCGGGGGCGATGAGCAGTTCTTC. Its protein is CASSVERGAGGDEQFF.

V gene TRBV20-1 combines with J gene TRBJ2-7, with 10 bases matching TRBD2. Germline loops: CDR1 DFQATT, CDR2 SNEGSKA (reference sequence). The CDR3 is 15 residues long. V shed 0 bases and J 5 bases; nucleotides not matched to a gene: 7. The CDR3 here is CSARDGSGGVNEQYF. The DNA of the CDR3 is TGCAGTGCTAGAGATGGGAGCGGGGGGGTCAACGAGCAGTACTTC.

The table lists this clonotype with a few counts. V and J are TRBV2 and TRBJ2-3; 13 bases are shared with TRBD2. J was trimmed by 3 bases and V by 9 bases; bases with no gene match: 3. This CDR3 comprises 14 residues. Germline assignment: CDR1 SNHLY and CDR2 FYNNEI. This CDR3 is CARETSGGTDTQYF. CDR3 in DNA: TGTGCCAGGGAGACTAGCGGGGGGACAGATACGCAGTATTTT.

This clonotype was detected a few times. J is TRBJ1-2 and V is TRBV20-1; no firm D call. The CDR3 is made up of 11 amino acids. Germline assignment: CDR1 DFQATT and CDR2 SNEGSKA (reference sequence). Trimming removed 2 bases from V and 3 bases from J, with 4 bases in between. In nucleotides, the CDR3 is TGCAGTGCTAGAACAGACTATGGCTACACCTTC. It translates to CSARTDYGYTF.

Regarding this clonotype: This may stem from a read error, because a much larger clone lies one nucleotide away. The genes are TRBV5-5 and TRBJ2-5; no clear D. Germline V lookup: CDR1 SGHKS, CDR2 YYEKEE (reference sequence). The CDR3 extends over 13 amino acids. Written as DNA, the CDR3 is TGTGCCGGCAGCTTGTACTTCCAAGAGACCCAGTACTTC. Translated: CAGSLYFQETQYF.

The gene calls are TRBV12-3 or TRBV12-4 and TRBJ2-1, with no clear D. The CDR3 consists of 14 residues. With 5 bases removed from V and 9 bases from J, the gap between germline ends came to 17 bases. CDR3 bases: TGTGCCAGCAGTCTAACGCCCCTGGTACGTGAGCAGTTCTTC. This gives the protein CASSLTPLVREQFF.

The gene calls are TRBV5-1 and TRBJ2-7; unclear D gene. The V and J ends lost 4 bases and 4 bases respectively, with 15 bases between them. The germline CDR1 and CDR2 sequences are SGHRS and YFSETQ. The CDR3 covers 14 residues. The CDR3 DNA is TGCGCCAGCAGCGCAACCTATGGAAGTTACGAGCAGTACTTC. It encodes CASSATYGSYEQYF.

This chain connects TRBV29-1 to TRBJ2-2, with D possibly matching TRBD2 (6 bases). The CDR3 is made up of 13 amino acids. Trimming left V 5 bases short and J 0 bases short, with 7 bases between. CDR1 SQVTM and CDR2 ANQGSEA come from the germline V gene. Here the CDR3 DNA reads TGCAGCGTTCCGGGGGCGAACACCGGGGAGCTGTTTTTT. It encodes CSVPGANTGELFF.

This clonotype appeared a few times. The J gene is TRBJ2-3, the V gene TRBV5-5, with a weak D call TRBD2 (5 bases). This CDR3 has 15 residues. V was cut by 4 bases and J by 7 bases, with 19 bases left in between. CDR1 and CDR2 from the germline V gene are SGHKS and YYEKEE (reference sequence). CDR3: CASSVVTSVLNTQYF. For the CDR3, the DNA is TGTGCCAGCAGCGTCGTCACTAGTGTCTTGAATACGCAGTATTTT.

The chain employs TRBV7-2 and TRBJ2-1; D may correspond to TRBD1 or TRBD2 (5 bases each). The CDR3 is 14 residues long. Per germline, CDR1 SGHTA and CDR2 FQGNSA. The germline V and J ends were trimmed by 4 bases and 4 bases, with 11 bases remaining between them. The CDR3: CASSSIGAYNEQFF. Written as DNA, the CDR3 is TGTGCCAGCAGCTCTATCGGGGCTTACAATGAGCAGTTCTTC.

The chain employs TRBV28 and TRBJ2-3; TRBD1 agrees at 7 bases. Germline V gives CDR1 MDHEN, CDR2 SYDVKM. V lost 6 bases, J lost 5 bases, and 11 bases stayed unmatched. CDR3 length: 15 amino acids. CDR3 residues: CASSSGQPGEDTQYF. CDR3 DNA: TGTGCCAGCAGCTCGGGACAGCCTGGGGAAGATACGCAGTATTTT.

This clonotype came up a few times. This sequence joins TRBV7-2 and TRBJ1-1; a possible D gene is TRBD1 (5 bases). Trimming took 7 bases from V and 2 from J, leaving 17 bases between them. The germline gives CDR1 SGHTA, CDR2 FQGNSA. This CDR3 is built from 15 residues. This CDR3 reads CASTLSSWDNTEAFF. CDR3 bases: TGTGCCAGCACCCTTAGTAGTTGGGACAACACTGAAGCTTTCTTT. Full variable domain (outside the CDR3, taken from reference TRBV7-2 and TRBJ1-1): GAGVSQSPSNKVTEKGKDVELRCDPISGHTALYWYRQSLGQGLEFLIYFQGNSAPDKSGLPSDRFSAERTGGSVSTLTIQRTQQEDSAVYLCASTLSSWDNTEAFFGQGTRLTVV.

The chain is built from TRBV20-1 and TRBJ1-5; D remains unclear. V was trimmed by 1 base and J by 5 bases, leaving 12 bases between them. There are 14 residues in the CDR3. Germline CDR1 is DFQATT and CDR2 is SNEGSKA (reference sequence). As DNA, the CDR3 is TGCAGTGCTAGAGGACGGGGTTGGGATCAGCCCCAGCATTTT. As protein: CSARGRGWDQPQHF.

The DNA for the CDR3 is TGTGCTAGTGGAACGGGCCTCAATTCACCCCTCCACTTT. This codes for CASGTGLNSPLHF. This chain uses TRBV12-5 with TRBJ1-6, with D unclear. In germline, CDR1 is LGHNT, CDR2 FRNRAP. This CDR3 contains 13 residues. V was shortened by 6 bases and J by 7 bases, with 10 bases between the two germline ends.

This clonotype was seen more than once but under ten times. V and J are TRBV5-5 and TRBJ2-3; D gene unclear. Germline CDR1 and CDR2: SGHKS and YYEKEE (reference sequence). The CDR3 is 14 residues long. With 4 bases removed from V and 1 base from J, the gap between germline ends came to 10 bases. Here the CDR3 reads CASSRFQGTDTQYF. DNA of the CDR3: TGTGCCAGCAGCCGCTTCCAGGGCACAGATACGCAGTATTTT.

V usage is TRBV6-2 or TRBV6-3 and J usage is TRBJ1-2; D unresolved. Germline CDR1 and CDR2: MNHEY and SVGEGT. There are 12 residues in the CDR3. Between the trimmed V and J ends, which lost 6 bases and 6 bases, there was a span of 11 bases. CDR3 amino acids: CASRTSRDGYTF. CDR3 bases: TGTGCCAGCAGGACCTCTAGGGATGGCTACACCTTC.

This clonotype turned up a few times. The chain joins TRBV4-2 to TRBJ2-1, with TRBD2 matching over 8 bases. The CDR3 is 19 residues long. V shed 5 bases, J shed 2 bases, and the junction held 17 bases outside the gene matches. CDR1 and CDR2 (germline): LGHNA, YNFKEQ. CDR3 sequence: CASSSTAGGLTPTYNEQFF. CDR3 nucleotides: TGTGCCAGCAGCTCTACGGCGGGGGGCCTCACCCCTACCTACAATGAGCAGTTCTTC.

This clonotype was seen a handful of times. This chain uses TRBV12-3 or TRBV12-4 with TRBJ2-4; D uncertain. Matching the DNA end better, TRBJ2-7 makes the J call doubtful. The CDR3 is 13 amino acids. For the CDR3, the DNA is TGTGCCAGCAGCAGGTCCCCAGGCTACGAGCAGTACTTC. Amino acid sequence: CASSRSPGYEQYF.

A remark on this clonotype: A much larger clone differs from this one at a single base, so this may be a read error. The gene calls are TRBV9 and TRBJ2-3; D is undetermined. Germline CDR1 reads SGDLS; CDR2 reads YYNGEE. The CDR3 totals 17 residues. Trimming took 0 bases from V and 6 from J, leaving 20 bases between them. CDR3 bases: TGTGCCAGCAGCGTAGTTGGCGCCCCGTCTTCGTCGGATACGCAGTATTTT. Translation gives CASSVVGAPSSSDTQYF.

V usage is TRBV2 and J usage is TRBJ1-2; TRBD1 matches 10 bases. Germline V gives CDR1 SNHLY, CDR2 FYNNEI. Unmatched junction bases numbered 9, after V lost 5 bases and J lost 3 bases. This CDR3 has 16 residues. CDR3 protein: CASSRRLGTGDYGYTF. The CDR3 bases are TGTGCCAGCAGTAGGCGGTTAGGGACAGGGGACTATGGCTACACCTTC.

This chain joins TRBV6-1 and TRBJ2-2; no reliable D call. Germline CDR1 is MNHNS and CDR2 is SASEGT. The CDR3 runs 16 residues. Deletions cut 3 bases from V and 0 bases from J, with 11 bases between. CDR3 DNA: TGTGCCAGCAGTGATCCGGCACCATCGAACACCGGGGAGCTGTTTTTT. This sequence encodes CASSDPAPSNTGELFF.